These T cell receptor beta chains were read from a single sample in a study of CXCR3-negative and CXCR3-positive naive CD8 T cells. TCRdb reprocessed the 5' RACE reads; each CDR3 protein has one entry and no DNA is given. The data show some 120,000 distinct CDR3 sequences, and the top ten clones hold roughly 0.59%. Sequenced: naive CXCR3+ CD8+ T cells from blood. The source of these receptors is a human donor in good health. Some clones in this sample may be carry-over from other donors' samples. Each CDR3 is given with its conserved first and last residue. Fields, in order: J gene, V gene, CDR3 protein.

TRBJ2-2 TRBV4-1 CASSQDRGFAGELFF
TRBJ2-1 TRBV7-6 CATSAGTTGSYNEQFF
TRBJ2-7 TRBV10-1 CASSESGTAYEQYF
TRBJ2-7 TRBV24-1 CATSLTGSYEQYF
TRBJ1-5 TRBV6-6 CASSFADQGAHNQPQHF
TRBJ2-1 TRBV20-1 CSALNRNSGEQFF
TRBJ2-7 TRBV7-8 CASSLGSSGIYEQYF
TRBJ2-4 TRBV19 CASSIDQRGSAYF
TRBJ1-5 TRBV4-2 CASSQDRSGTGHQPQHF
TRBJ2-3 TRBV4-3 CASSQDGQNTDTQYF
TRBJ2-3 TRBV12-3/TRBV12-4 CASSPTRDRRPDTQYF
TRBJ2-7 TRBV20-1 CSARDVSGGANEQYF
TRBJ2-3 TRBV20-1 CSARDLHGLAGQGDTQYF
TRBJ2-2 TRBV20-1 CSAREPSGTATGELFF
TRBJ2-7 TRBV20-1 CSARPRTLSYEQYF
TRBJ1-2 TRBV6-5 CASSLDSLNYGYTF
TRBJ2-7 TRBV15 CATTQTGQGALGPYF
TRBJ1-2 TRBV20-1 CSARDDREGYGYTF
TRBJ1-1 TRBV18 CASSPRQGETMNTEAFF
TRBJ2-7 TRBV6-2/TRBV6-3 CASSYSSGGYEQYF
TRBJ1-5 TRBV28 CASRKDRVFINQPQHF
TRBJ2-7 TRBV7-6 CASSPLSGEQYF
TRBJ1-1 TRBV30 CAWVTGRTEAFF
TRBJ2-7 TRBV29-1 CSAQTGVGEQYF
TRBJ2-2 TRBV29-1 CSVVVGNTGEVFF
TRBJ2-1 TRBV3-1 CASSQDPGGDLDEQFF
TRBJ2-2 TRBV14 CASSHAIGGELFF
TRBJ1-1 TRBV12-5 CASGSAGSSNTEAFF
TRBJ1-1 TRBV6-6 CASSTDRGVTEAFF
TRBJ1-1 TRBV12-3/TRBV12-4 CASTLGQGTEAFF
TRBJ2-1 TRBV9 CASSVGGLARDNEQFF
TRBJ1-6 TRBV27 CASGPNKGVRFSPLHF
TRBJ2-5 TRBV7-3 CASSRPPLETQYF
TRBJ2-1 TRBV9 CASSVMGTGSYNEQFF
TRBJ1-2 TRBV6-5 CASSVGPPKEGYTF
TRBJ2-4 TRBV6-5 CASSYSSGYKNIQYF
TRBJ2-7 TRBV5-5 CASSSWTSGMITYEQYF
TRBJ2-1 TRBV7-9 CASSLANRDEQFF
TRBJ2-7 TRBV2 CAFQRGPHEQYF
TRBJ2-7 TRBV9 CASSLIAGPSEQYF
TRBJ2-1 TRBV7-3 CASSLGGLLGGVNEQFF
TRBJ1-1 TRBV6-1 CASSEGGSVNTEAFF
TRBJ1-2 TRBV29-1 CSVWTGGYGYTF
TRBJ1-3 TRBV7-6 CASSLEQGDGNTIYF
TRBJ2-3 TRBV14 CASSQDVAGGPEDTQYF
TRBJ2-2 TRBV9 CASSVASGRNTGELFF